This T cell receptor (beta chain) was identified in a study of blood T cells in healthy people across ages. The study's findings and limits: More naive CD4+ cells and higher diversity marked long-lived donors relative to aged donors.

From germline, CDR1 is SGHRS and CDR2 YFSETQ. The trim removed 7 bases at V and 5 bases at J, leaving 9 bases unmatched. The CDR3 contains 14 residues. Of note for this clonotype: What it binds is unknown.

The authors ran a second PCR of about 7 to 11 cycles using a sample-barcoded 5' primer and a J-beta primer mix. TCRdb re-called the 5' RACE reads through MiXCR, storing one row per CDR3 protein. The sample yields about 1.8 million distinct CDR3 sequences, 40% to 55% seen once. The rearrangement joins TRBV5-1 to TRBJ1-5, with 7 bases identical to TRBD1. The clonotype was recovered from a woman in her thirties or forties in good health. The material sequenced was blood. CDR3: CASSPGTDDQPQHF. CDR3 nucleotides: TGCGCCAGCTCACCCGGGACAGATGATCAGCCCCAGCATTTT.